This paragraph reports one T cell receptor (beta chain). The antigen is unknown. This entry comes from a study of T cell repertoires in cytomegalovirus infection. Across the study: Signatures in public TCR beta sequences pointed to both CMV infection and matching HLA type.

TCRdb itself ran the reads through MiXCR, one entry per CDR3 protein. The sample lists hundreds of thousands of distinct CDR3 sequences; 35% to 45% were seen once. Trimming removed 9 bases from V and 4 bases from J, with 18 bases in between. The V gene's germline CDR1 is LNHDA and CDR2 SQIVND (reference sequence). The CDR3 covers 14 residues. Notes on the study in general: The ex vivo response was dominated by HLA-C-restricted CMV-specific TCR beta clonotypes. Adding up the frequency of public TCR beta families identified people who carried CMV plus the relevant HLA.

This sequence originates from a human donor in good health (CMV status not recorded). Some clones in this sample may be carry-over from other donors' samples. Specimen: PBMCs. The chain carries TRBV19 and TRBJ1-1; D gene ambiguous. Written as DNA, the CDR3 is TGTGCCAGCCAGTACGGACCGAGGAGCACTGAAGCTTTCTTT. Amino acid sequence: CASQYGPRSTEAFF.